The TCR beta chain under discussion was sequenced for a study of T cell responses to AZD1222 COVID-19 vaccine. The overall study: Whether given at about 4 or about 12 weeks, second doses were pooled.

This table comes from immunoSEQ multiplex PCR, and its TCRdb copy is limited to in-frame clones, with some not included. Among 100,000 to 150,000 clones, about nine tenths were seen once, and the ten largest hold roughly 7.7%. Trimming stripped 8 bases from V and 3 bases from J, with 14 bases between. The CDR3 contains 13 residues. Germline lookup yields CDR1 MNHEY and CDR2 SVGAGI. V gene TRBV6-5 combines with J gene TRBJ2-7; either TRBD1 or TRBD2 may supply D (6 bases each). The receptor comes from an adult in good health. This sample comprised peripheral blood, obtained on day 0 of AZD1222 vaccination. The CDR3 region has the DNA TGTGCCAGCTGGGGGGCAGGACGCTACGAGCAGTACTTC. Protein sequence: CASWGAGRYEQYF.